Included here is one TCR beta chain sequence, with context. The sample belongs to a study of blood T cell repertoires in COVID-19. The wider study: Sites in the United States, Italy and Spain provided acute and convalescent COVID-19 samples. Sources were T cells, B-cell-depleted T cells, or PBMCs; the material itself was cDNA or gDNA.

Original analysis: Reference gene primer amplification gave estimated nucleated cell counts. TCRdb's copy holds only in-frame clones and misses some; the assay was immunoSEQ multiplex PCR. Clonal size and the V and J genes are those of that table, whereas D and trimming came from the DNA. Altogether about 23,000 clones are present, around three quarters being singletons, with the ten largest covering about 40%. Looked up from germline, CDR1 is SNHLY and CDR2 is FYNNEI. V lost 2 bases to trimming and J lost 0 bases, with 7 bases between them. This CDR3 has 14 amino acids. Sequencing was done on a sample of peripheral blood. The genes are TRBV2 and TRBJ2-5; a weak D match, TRBD2 (6 bases). This receptor was identified in a woman of 80 years or more with acute or convalescent COVID-19. The CDR3 sequence is CASSEQRDQETQYF. CDR3 nucleotide sequence: TGTGCCAGCAGTGAACAGCGGGACCAAGAGACCCAGTACTTC.